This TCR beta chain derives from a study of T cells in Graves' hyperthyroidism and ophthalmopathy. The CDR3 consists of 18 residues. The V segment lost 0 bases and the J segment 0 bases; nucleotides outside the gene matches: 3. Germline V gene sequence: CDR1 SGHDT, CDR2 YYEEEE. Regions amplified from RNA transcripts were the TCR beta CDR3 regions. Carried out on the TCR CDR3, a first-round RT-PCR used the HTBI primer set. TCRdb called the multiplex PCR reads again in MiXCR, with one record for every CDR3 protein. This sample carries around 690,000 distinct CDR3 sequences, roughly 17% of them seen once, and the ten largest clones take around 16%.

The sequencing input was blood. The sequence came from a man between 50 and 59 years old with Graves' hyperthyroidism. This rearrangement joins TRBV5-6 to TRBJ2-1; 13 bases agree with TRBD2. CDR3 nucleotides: TGTGCCAGCAGCTTGGTTCGGACTAGCGGGAGCTCCTACAATGAGCAGTTCTTC. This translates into CASSLVRTSGSSYNEQFF.